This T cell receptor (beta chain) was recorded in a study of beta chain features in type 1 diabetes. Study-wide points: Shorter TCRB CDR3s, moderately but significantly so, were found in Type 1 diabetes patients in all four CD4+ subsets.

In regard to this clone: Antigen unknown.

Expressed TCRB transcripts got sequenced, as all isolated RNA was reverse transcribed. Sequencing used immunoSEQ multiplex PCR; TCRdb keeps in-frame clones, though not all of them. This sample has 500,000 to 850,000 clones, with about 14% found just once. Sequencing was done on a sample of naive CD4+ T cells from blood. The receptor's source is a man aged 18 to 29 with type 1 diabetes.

DNA for the CDR3: TGTGCCAGCAGCTTAAGGCCCCCCGGCGAGCAGTACTTC. It specifies CASSLRPPGEQYF. This chain links TRBV5-4 with TRBJ2-7; D gene uncertain. V shed 2 bases and J shed 6 bases, with 12 bases lying between them. The CDR3 is made up of 13 amino acids. Germline V CDR1 and CDR2: SGHNT, YYREEE (reference sequence).